A selection of T cell receptor beta chains follows, all from one sample in a study of graft-versus-host responses after intestinal transplantation. The assay was immunoSEQ multiplex PCR, and TCRdb's table has in-frame clones only and misses some. The sample lists some 9,600 clones, more than 75% occurring once. The material sequenced was PBMCs, taken 230 to 250 days after intestinal transplant. The source of these receptors is a human patient who received an intestinal transplant, so some T cells may come from the graft donor. The CDR3 runs from the conserved cysteine through the conserved F or W. A row's size may be missing; if present it is once, few, many or a size class.

TRBJ2-2 TRBV6-4 - CASGTSDTGELFF
TRBJ2-1 TRBV15 - CATSRDRRGEQFF
TRBJ2-7 TRBV11-2 - CASSLSGRVYEQYF
TRBJ2-2 TRBV6-7 - CASSYSSRTSLKVGELFF
TRBJ2-5 TRBV4-1 - CASSQVGGRGVETQYF
TRBJ2-7 TRBV7-2 - CASSLNEFFVGRNEQYF
TRBJ2-1 TRBV27 - CASSLSAGGSYNEQFF
TRBJ2-1 TRBV7-3 - CASSLTSGLQAQNEQFF
TRBJ2-3 TRBV4-2 - CATGQGGTDTQYF
TRBJ2-2 TRBV25-1 - CASTEGGRESGELFF
TRBJ2-7 TRBV14 - CASSVRDRVYEQYF
TRBJ2-1 TRBV5-4 - CASSLEGNLPMYYNEQFF
TRBJ2-3 TRBV10-3 - CAISDDRGRPPDTQYF
TRBJ2-2 TRBV7-9 - CASSLDGAGELFF
TRBJ2-7 TRBV10-1 - CASSRDPRSDEQYF
TRBJ2-4 TRBV4-1 - CASSHQQVGLAGVAKNIQYF
TRBJ2-3 TRBV7-6 - CASSLGRYTDTQYF
TRBJ2-2 TRBV11-2 - CASSLVFPGRYNTGELFF
TRBJ2-7 TRBV27 - CASSQRASSYEQYF
TRBJ1-3 TRBV19 - CASSIASGNTIYF
TRBJ2-7 TRBV5-1 once CASSLAGVREQYF
TRBJ2-7 TRBV6-5 - CASGRQVKAYEQYF
TRBJ1-1 TRBV18 - CASSPESLRGTEAFF
TRBJ2-1 TRBV4-2 - CASSQETRPGVNEQFF
TRBJ2-7 TRBV6-6 - CASSYRDRENYEQYF
TRBJ2-5 TRBV11-1 once CASSPPGGQETQYF
TRBJ1-1 TRBV29-1 - CSGWSGQGNTEAFF
TRBJ2-4 TRBV29-1 - CSAVKGDIQYF
TRBJ2-1 TRBV5-5 - CASSLDMRASYNEQFF
TRBJ2-1 TRBV19 - CASSTTVRGNEQFF
TRBJ1-6 TRBV19 - CASSRQRLSSYNSPLHF
TRBJ2-6 TRBV5-1 few CASSSGGGGISGANVLTF
TRBJ1-1 TRBV28 - CASKFDTEAFF